One sample yielded the 17 T cell receptor beta chains listed below, sequenced in a study of OX40 agonist ivuxolimab in advanced cancers. The assay was immunoSEQ multiplex PCR, and TCRdb's table has in-frame clones only and misses some. The sample lists roughly 48,000 clones, less than 85% occurring once. Specimen: CD4+ or CD8+ T cells sorted from blood, collected in a trial of the OX40 agonist ivuxolimab. The receptors here all came from an adult with an advanced solid tumor such as melanoma, head and neck, liver or kidney cancer.

The chain employs TRBV19 and TRBJ2-1; 8 bases map to TRBD2. Germline lookup yields CDR1 LNHDA and CDR2 SQIVND (reference sequence). This CDR3 has 16 amino acids. Trimming removed 7 bases from V and 0 bases from J; junction bases left unmatched: 8. The CDR3 here is CASKKLAGDSYNEQFF. The CDR3, as DNA: TGTGCCAGTAAAAAGCTAGCGGGCGACTCCTACAATGAGCAGTTCTTC. Using reference TRBV19 and TRBJ2-1 for the parts outside the CDR3, the full variable domain is DGGITQSPKYLFRKEGQNVTLSCEQNLNHDAMYWYRQDPGQGLRLIYYSQIVNDFQKGDIAEGYSVSREKKESFPLTVTSAQKNPTAFYLCASKKLAGDSYNEQFFGPGTRLTVL.

J is TRBJ2-7 and V is TRBV4-1; 9 nucleotides align to TRBD1. Per germline, CDR1 MGHRA and CDR2 YSYEKL. V lost 4 bases, J lost 4 bases, and 11 bases stayed unmatched. This CDR3 region has 16 residues. CDR3 bases: TGCGCCAGCAGCCCAGGGAACCGGGACAGGGTTTACGAGCAGTACTTC. Protein product: CASSPGNRDRVYEQYF.

The chain carries TRBV19 and TRBJ2-7; D is possibly TRBD2 (7 bases). CDR1 is LNHDA, CDR2 SQIVND, per germline (reference sequence). CDR3 length: 14 amino acids. V lost 7 bases, J lost 0 bases, and 13 bases lay in between. CDR3 loop: CASTEGGGSYEQYF. CDR3 DNA sequence: TGTGCCAGTACCGAGGGGGGGGGCTCCTACGAGCAGTACTTC.

The chain employs TRBV6-5 and TRBJ1-6, with TRBD1 identical over 9 bases. J gave up 11 bases and V 6 bases, and 8 bases lay outside the gene matches. Germline V gene data show CDR1 as MNHEY and CDR2 as SVGAGI. This CDR3 is 14 amino acids long. The CDR3 here is CASRETGGGAPLHF. The CDR3 region has the DNA TGTGCCAGCAGGGAAACAGGGGGCGGTGCACCCCTCCACTTT.

V and J are TRBV19 and TRBJ2-3; 10 bases are shared with TRBD2. V shed 6 bases, J shed 4 bases, and the junction held 7 bases outside the gene matches. The CDR3 is made up of 15 amino acids. From germline, CDR1 is LNHDA and CDR2 SQIVND (reference sequence). For the CDR3, the DNA is TGTGCCAGTAGGCAAGCGGGAGGGAGGGCAGATACGCAGTATTTT. Translating it yields CASRQAGGRADTQYF. The variable domain in full, completed from reference TRBV19 and TRBJ2-3, reads DGGITQSPKYLFRKEGQNVTLSCEQNLNHDAMYWYRQDPGQGLRLIYYSQIVNDFQKGDIAEGYSVSREKKESFPLTVTSAQKNPTAFYLCASRQAGGRADTQYFGPGTRLTVL.

The chain uses TRBV19 and TRBJ2-7; 13 positions agree with TRBD2. Germline loops: CDR1 LNHDA, CDR2 SQIVND (reference sequence). Losses at the gene ends were 6 bases for V and 6 bases for J; bases not matched to a gene: 14. The CDR3 spans 17 residues. The CDR3 sequence: CASSPGTSGKGRREQYF. CDR3 bases: TGTGCCAGTAGCCCCGGGACTAGCGGGAAGGGGAGACGCGAGCAGTACTTC. Full variable domain (missing parts from reference TRBV19 and TRBJ2-7): DGGITQSPKYLFRKEGQNVTLSCEQNLNHDAMYWYRQDPGQGLRLIYYSQIVNDFQKGDIAEGYSVSREKKESFPLTVTSAQKNPTAFYLCASSPGTSGKGRREQYFGPGTRLTVT.

The DNA for the CDR3 is TGTGCCAGCAGCAAAGTCCGGGGGACAGGGGGCGATTGCACAGATACGCAGTATTTT. This gives the protein CASSKVRGTGGDCTDTQYF. This sequence joins TRBV21-1 and TRBJ2-3; the table's TRBD1 call for D was not verified on the DNA. TRBV21-1 is a documented pseudogene. CDR3 length: 19 residues.

This clone was detected once. The chain carries TRBV5-1 and TRBJ2-2; D could derive from TRBD1 or TRBD2 (5 bases each). V dropped 2 bases and J dropped 1 base, with 9 bases sitting between them. This CDR3 comprises 15 residues. Germline V gene data show CDR1 as SGHRS and CDR2 as YFSETQ. Written as DNA, the CDR3 is TGCGCCAGCAGCTTTGGGGGTGTGAACACCGGGGAGCTGTTTTTT. This sequence encodes CASSFGGVNTGELFF.

The chain employs TRBV7-3 and TRBJ2-3, with unresolved D. The CDR3 sequence is 14 residues long. Germline V lookup: CDR1 SGHTA, CDR2 FQGTGA. Trimming left V 5 bases short and J 6 bases short, with 15 bases between. CDR3 amino acids: CASSPKAGWDTQYF. DNA of the CDR3: TGTGCCAGCAGCCCAAAGGCAGGCTGGGATACGCAGTATTTT.

The chain employs TRBV11-2 and TRBJ2-7; perhaps TRBD1 as D (5 bases). The CDR3 runs 12 residues. V lost 8 bases to trimming and J lost 2 bases, with 10 bases between them. Germline-derived CDR1 and CDR2 are SGHAT and FQNNGV. The CDR3 nucleotides are TGTGCCAGCTCCGGACAAGCCTACGAGCAGTACTTC. It translates to CASSGQAYEQYF.

This chain joins TRBV11-2 and TRBJ1-4; possibly TRBD1 for D (5 bases). V lost 1 base and J lost 8, with 14 bases in between. Germline V lookup: CDR1 SGHAT, CDR2 FQNNGV. The CDR3 has 15 amino acids. The CDR3 coding sequence is TGTGCCAGCAGCTTAGTAGGGGATCCGCGGGAAAAACTGTTTTTT. Protein sequence: CASSLVGDPREKLFF.

The chain employs TRBV7-9 and TRBJ2-7; D perhaps matches TRBD1 (6 bases). This CDR3 has 12 residues. V was pared by 5 bases and J by 4 bases, with 9 bases between. Per germline, CDR1 SEHNR and CDR2 FQNEAQ (reference sequence). CDR3 DNA sequence: TGTGCCAGCAGCATAGGACAGTACGAGCAGTACTTC. It translates to CASSIGQYEQYF.

V usage is TRBV30 and J usage is TRBJ1-4, with D perhaps TRBD1 (6 bases). CDR3 length: 13 residues. V was trimmed by 7 bases and J by 3 bases, leaving 12 bases between them. The germline V gene encodes CDR1 GTSNPN and CDR2 SVGIG (reference sequence). CDR3 protein: CASPGAANEKLFF. CDR3 nucleotides: TGTGCCTCCCCAGGGGCGGCTAATGAAAAACTGTTTTTT.

V usage is TRBV7-3 and J usage is TRBJ2-1; 9 bases map to TRBD2. Germline lookup yields CDR1 SGHTA and CDR2 FQGTGA. The V and J ends lost 1 base and 4 bases, in that order; junction bases with no gene match: 5. The CDR3 is 16 residues long. CDR3 in amino acids: CASSLIPAGGYNEQFF. The CDR3 DNA follows: TGTGCCAGCAGCTTAATCCCAGCGGGGGGATACAATGAGCAGTTCTTC.

There are a few counts of this clone. The chain links TRBV29-1 to TRBJ2-7; 7 bases are a match to TRBD1. Germline V CDR1 and CDR2: SQVTM, ANQGSEA. V lost 4 bases, J lost 5 bases, and 5 bases stayed unmatched. The CDR3 spans 12 residues. This chain's CDR3 is CSVGKGANEQYF. CDR3 bases: TGCAGCGTTGGGAAGGGGGCGAACGAGCAGTACTTC.

Comment on this clone: The junction and the germline gene differ at one end; a read error may be behind it. The chain uses TRBV6-1 and TRBJ2-7; maybe TRBD1 (6 bases). The length of the CDR3 is 15 residues. Germline V lookup: CDR1 MNHNS, CDR2 SASEGT. The CDR3: CAISERQGISYEQYF. Here the CDR3 DNA reads TGTGCCATCAGTGAGCGTCAGGGGATAAGCTACGAGCAGTACTTC.

The V call is TRBV6-1, the J call TRBJ1-1; the D is unclear. Germline V gives CDR1 MNHNS, CDR2 SASEGT. The CDR3 is 15 residues long. Trimming cost V 3 bases and J 1 base, with 12 bases left between them. CDR3 in DNA: TGTGCCAGCAGTGATAGGGCGTCTGAGAACACTGAAGCTTTCTTT. Translating it yields CASSDRASENTEAFF.